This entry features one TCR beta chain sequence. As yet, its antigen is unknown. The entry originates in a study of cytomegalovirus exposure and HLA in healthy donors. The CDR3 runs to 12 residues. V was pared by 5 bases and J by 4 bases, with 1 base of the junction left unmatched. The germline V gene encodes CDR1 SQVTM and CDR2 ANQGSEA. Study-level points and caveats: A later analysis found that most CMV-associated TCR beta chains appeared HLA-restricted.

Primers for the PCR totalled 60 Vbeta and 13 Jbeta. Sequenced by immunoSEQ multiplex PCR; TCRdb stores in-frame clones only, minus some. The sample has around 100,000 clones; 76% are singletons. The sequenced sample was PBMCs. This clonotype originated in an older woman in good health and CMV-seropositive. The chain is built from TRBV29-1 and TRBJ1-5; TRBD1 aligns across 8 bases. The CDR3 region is CSVRTGNQPQHF. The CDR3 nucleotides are TGCAGCGTTAGGACAGGGAATCAGCCCCAGCATTTT.